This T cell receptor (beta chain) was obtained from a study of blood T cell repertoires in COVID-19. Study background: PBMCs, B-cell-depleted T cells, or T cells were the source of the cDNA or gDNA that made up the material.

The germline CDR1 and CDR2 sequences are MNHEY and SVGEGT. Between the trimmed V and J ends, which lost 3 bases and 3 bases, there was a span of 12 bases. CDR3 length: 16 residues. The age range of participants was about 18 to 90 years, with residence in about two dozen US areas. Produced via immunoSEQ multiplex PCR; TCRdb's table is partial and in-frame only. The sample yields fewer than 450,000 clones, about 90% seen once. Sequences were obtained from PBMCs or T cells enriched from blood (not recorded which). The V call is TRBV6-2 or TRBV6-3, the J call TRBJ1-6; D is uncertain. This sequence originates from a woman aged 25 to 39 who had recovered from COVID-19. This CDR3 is CASSYSPQLYNSPLHF. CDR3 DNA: TGTGCCAGCAGTTATTCACCTCAACTCTATAATTCACCCCTCCACTTT.